This TCR beta chain was recorded in a study of response to subunit inactivated influenza vaccine. Findings of the study overall: The authors suggested that few new T cells are recruited per seasonal influenza vaccination.

Comments on this clonotype: Its target is unknown.

This CDR3 spans 12 amino acids. The V segment lost 7 bases and the J segment 5 bases; nucleotides outside the gene matches: 7. CDR1 is SQVTM, CDR2 ANQGSEA, per germline. TCRdb re-analysed the RT-PCR reads in MiXCR, keeping a single row per CDR3 protein. The data contain around 580,000 distinct CDR3 sequences, 12% to 15% of them singletons. The specimen comprised PBMCs from blood, sampled 11 to 12 days after vaccination. V gene TRBV29-1 combines with J gene TRBJ2-7; 8 bases are shared with TRBD2. The sequence derives from a man aged 50-60 years who received an inactivated influenza vaccine. CDR3 loop: CSADSGGNEQYF. The CDR3 region has the DNA TGCAGCGCTGACAGCGGGGGCAACGAGCAGTACTTC.